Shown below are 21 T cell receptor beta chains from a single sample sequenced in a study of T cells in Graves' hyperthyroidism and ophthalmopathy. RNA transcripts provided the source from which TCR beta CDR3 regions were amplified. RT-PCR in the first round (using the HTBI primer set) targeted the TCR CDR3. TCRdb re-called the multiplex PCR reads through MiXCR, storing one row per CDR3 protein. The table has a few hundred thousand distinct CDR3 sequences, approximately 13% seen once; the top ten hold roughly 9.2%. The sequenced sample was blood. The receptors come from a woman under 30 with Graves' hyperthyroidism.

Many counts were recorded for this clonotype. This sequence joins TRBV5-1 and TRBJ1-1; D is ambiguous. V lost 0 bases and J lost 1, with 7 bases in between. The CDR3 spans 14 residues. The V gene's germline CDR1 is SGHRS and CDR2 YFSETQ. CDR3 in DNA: TGCGCCAGCAGCTTGGTACAGACGAACACTGAAGCTTTCTTT. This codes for CASSLVQTNTEAFF.

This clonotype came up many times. Written as DNA, the CDR3 is TGTGCCAGCAGGAGGGGACAGGGGCCGCCGGCCTACGAGCAGTACTTC. Protein product: CASRRGQGPPAYEQYF. V gene TRBV28 combines with J gene TRBJ2-7; 10 bases line up with TRBD1. Looked up from germline, CDR1 is MDHEN and CDR2 is SYDVKM. The CDR3 runs to 16 residues. The junction had 10 bases not matched to a gene; V was cut back by 6 bases and J by 2 bases.

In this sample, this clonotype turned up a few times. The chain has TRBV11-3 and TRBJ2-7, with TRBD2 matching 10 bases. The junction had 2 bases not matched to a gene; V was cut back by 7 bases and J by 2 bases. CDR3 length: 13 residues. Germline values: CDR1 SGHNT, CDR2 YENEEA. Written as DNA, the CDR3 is TGTGCCAGCAAACTAGCGGGGACCTACGAGCAGTACTTC. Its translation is CASKLAGTYEQYF.

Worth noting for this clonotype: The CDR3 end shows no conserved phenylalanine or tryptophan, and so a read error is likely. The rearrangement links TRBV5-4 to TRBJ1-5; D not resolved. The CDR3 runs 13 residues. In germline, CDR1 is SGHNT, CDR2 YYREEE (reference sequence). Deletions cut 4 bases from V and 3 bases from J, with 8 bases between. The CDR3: CASSPDFNQPQHL. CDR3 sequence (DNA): TGTGCCAGCAGCCCGGATTTCAATCAGCCCCAGCATCTT.

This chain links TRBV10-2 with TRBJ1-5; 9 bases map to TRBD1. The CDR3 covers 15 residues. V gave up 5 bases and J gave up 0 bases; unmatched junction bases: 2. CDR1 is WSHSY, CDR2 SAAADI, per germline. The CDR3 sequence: CASSRDRDSNQPQHF. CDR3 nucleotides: TGCGCCAGCAGTCGGGACAGGGATAGCAATCAGCCCCAGCATTTT.

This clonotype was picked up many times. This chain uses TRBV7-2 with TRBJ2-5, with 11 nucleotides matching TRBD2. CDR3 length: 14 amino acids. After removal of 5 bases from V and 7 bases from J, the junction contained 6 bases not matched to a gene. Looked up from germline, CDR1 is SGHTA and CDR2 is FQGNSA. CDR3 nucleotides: TGTGCCAGCAGCCAGACTAGCGGGGTTTGGACCCAGTACTTC. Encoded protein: CASSQTSGVWTQYF.

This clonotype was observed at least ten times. The CDR3 loop reads CATQQGQNTEAFF. The DNA of the CDR3 is TGCGCCACCCAACAGGGGCAGAACACTGAAGCTTTCTTT. The chain employs TRBV5-1 and TRBJ1-1; 7 nucleotides line up with TRBD1. CDR1 and CDR2 from the germline V gene are SGHRS and YFSETQ. V trimming: 9 bases; J trimming: 1 base; junction bases outside the gene matches: 6. There are 13 residues in the CDR3.

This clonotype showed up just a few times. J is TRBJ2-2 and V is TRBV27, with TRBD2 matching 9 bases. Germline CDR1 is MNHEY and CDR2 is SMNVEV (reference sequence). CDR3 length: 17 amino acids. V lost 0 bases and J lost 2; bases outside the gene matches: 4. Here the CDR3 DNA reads TGTGCCAGCAGTTTATCCGCTAGCGGGGTAAACACCGGGGAGCTGTTTTTT. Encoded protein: CASSLSASGVNTGELFF.

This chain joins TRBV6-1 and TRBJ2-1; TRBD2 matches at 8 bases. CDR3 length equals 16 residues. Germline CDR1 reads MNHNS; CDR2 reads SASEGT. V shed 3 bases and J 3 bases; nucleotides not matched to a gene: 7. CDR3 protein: CASSDSSGGDYNEQFF. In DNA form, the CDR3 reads TGTGCCAGCAGTGACTCGTCGGGAGGGGACTACAATGAGCAGTTCTTC.

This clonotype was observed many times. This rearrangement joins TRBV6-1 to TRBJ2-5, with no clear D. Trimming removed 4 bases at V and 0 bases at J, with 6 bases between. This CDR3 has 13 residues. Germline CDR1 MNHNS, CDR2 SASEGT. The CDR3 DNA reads TGTGCCAGCAGTGCCATGTACCAAGAGACCCAGTACTTC. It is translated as CASSAMYQETQYF.

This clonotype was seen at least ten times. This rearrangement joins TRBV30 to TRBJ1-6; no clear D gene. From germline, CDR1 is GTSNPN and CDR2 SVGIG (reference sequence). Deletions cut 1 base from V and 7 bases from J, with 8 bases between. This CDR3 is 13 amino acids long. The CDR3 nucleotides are TGTGCCTGGAGTGCCTCCGGGAATTCACCCCTCCACTTT. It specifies CAWSASGNSPLHF. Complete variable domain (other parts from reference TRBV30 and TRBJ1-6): SQTIHQWPATLVQPVGSPLSLECTVEGTSNPNLYWYRQAAGRGLQLLFYSVGIGQISSEVPQNLSASRPQDRQFILSSKKLLLSDSGFYLCAWSASGNSPLHFGNGTRLTVT.

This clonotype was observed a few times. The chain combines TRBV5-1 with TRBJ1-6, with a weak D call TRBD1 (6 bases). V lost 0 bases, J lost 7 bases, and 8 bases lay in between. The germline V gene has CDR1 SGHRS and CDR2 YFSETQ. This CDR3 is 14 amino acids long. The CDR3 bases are TGCGCCAGCAGCTTGGGACAGGTGAATTCACCCCTCCACTTT. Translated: CASSLGQVNSPLHF. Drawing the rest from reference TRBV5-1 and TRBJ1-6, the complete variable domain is KAGVTQTPRYLIKTRGQQVTLSCSPISGHRSVSWYQQTPGQGLQFLFEYFSETQRNKGNFPGRFSGRQFSNSRSEMNVSTLELGDSALYLCASSLGQVNSPLHFGNGTRLTVT.

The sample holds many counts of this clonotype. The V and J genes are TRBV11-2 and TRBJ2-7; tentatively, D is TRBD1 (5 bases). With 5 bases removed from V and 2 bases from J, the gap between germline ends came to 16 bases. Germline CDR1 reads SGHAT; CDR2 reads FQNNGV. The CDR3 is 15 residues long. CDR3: CASSPGASRAYEQYF. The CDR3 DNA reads TGTGCCAGCAGCCCTGGGGCCTCTCGGGCCTACGAGCAGTACTTC.

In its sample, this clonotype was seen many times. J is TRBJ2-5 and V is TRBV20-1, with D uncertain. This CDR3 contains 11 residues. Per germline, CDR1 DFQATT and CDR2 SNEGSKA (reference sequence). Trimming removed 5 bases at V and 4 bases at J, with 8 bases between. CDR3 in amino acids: CSAPLGETQYF. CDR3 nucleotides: TGCAGTGCTCCCCTCGGAGAGACCCAGTACTTC.

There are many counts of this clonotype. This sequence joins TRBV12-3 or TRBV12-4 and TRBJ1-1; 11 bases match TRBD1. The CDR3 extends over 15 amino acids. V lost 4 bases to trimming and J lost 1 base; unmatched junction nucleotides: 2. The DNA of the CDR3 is TGTGCCAGCAGTTGGACAGGGGGCTGGAACACTGAAGCTTTCTTT. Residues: CASSWTGGWNTEAFF.

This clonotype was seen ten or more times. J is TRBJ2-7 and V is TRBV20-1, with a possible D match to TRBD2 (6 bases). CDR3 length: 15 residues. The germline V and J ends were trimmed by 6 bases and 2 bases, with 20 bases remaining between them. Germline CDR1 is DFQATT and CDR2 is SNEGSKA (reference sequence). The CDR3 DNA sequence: TGCAGTGCACCTGATCTAGAGCGGGCAGCCTACGAGCAGTACTTC. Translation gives CSAPDLERAAYEQYF.

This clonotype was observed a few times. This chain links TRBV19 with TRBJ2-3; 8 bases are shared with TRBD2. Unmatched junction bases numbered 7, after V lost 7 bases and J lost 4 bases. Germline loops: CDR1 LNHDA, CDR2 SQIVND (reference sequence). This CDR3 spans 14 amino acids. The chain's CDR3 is CASTLRGGSDTQYF. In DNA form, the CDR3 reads TGTGCCAGTACTCTCCGGGGGGGATCAGATACGCAGTATTTT.

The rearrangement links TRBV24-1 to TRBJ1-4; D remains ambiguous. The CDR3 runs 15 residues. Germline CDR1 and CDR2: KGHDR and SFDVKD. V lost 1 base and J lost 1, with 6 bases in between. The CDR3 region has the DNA TGTGCCACCAGTGATTTCGAGGGAACTAATGAAAAACTGTTTTTT. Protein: CATSDFEGTNEKLFF.

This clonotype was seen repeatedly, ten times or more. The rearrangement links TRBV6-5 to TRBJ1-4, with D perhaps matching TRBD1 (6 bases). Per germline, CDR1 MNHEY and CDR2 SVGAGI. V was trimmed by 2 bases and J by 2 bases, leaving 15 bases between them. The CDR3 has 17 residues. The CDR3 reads CASSYKGGRNTNEKLFF. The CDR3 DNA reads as TGTGCCAGCAGTTACAAGGGGGGGCGAAATACTAATGAAAAACTGTTTTTT.

CDR3 sequence (DNA): TGTGCCAGTAGTCCCTGGAGAGGACAGGGCAACGAGCAGTACTTC. Amino acid sequence: CASSPWRGQGNEQYF. The genes are TRBV19 and TRBJ2-7; TRBD1 aligns across 8 bases. V lost 5 bases, J lost 5 bases, and 11 bases stayed unmatched. Germline V gene lookup returns CDR1 LNHDA and CDR2 SQIVND (reference sequence). The length of the CDR3 is 15 residues.

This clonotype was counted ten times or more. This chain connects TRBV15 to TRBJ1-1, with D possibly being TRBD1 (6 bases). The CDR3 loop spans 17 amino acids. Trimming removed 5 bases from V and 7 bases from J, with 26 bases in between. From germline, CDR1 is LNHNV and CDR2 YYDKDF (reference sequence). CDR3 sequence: CATSRSGGWVFNGEAFF. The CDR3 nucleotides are TGTGCCACCAGCCGAAGTGGGGGCTGGGTCTTTAACGGTGAAGCTTTCTTT.